Listed below are T cell receptor beta chains from one sample, sequenced in a study of Ad26.COV2.S vaccination and SARS-CoV-2 variants. Some clones are missing from TCRdb's copy, which holds only in-frame ones; the method was immunoSEQ multiplex PCR. The repertoire holds around 340,000 clones, with 75% to 90% as singletons. The starting material was peripheral blood, obtained in a trial of Ad26.COV2.S vaccine versus placebo. The receptors come from a person aged 18-60 years who received the Ad26.COV2.S COVID-19 vaccine or a placebo. Each CDR3 is given with its conserved first and last residue. D genes are given only for firm matches. Size is stated for part of the rows, as once, few or many counts, or as a class when the clone is expanded.

j_gene: TRBJ2-7
abundance: NA
d_gene: NA
v_gene: TRBV5-1
CDR3nt: TGCGCCAGCAGCTTGGGTCTAGTATCTGGTATGGACGAGCAGTACTTC
CDR3aa: CASSLGLVSGMDEQYF

j_gene: TRBJ1-5
abundance: NA
d_gene: TRBD1
v_gene: TRBV6-2/TRBV6-3
CDR3nt: TGTGCCAGCAGTCACGATCCGGGACAGGGATCGTATCAGCCCCAGCATTTT
CDR3aa: CASSHDPGQGSYQPQHF

j_gene: TRBJ2-7
abundance: NA
d_gene: NA
v_gene: TRBV4-2
CDR3nt: TGTGCCAGCAGCCAAGGGGCAGGGTTTACCTACGAGCAGTACTTC
CDR3aa: CASSQGAGFTYEQYF

j_gene: TRBJ1-2
abundance: once
d_gene: NA
v_gene: TRBV3-1/TRBV3-2
CDR3nt: TGTGCCAGCAGCCAAGAAGTGGGGACGGAAACTAACTATGGCTACACCTTC
CDR3aa: CASSQEVGTETNYGYTF

j_gene: TRBJ1-3
abundance: NA
d_gene: NA
v_gene: TRBV6-5
CDR3nt: TGTGCCAGCAGCCTAGATTTGGGGTCTGGAAACACCATATATTTT
CDR3aa: CASSLDLGSGNTIYF

j_gene: TRBJ2-5
abundance: NA
d_gene: NA
v_gene: TRBV9
CDR3nt: TGTGCCAGCAGCGTAGAGGGGGAAGGGACCCAGTACTTC
CDR3aa: CASSVEGEGTQYF

j_gene: TRBJ1-1
abundance: NA
d_gene: TRBD1
v_gene: TRBV7-9
CDR3nt: TGTGCCAGCAGACGAAACAGGGGCTTGAAGAACACTGAAGCTTTCTTT
CDR3aa: CASRRNRGLKNTEAFF

j_gene: TRBJ1-5
abundance: NA
d_gene: NA
v_gene: TRBV19
CDR3nt: TGTGCCAGTAGTAACCCACGGTGGGGAGGCAATCAGCCCCAGCATTTT
CDR3aa: CASSNPRWGGNQPQHF

j_gene: TRBJ2-5
abundance: NA
d_gene: NA
v_gene: TRBV20-1
CDR3nt: TGCAGTGCTAGAGGAGCGGAGACCCAGTACTTC
CDR3aa: CSARGAETQYF

j_gene: TRBJ2-4
abundance: once
d_gene: TRBD1
v_gene: TRBV7-9
CDR3nt: TGTGCCAGCAGCTTATCGACAGGGATGGGGGCCAAAAACATTCAGTACTTC
CDR3aa: CASSLSTGMGAKNIQYF

j_gene: TRBJ2-7
abundance: NA
d_gene: TRBD2
v_gene: TRBV11-2
CDR3nt: TGTGCCAGCAGCGGGGGAGTAGCGGGAGGTTCCTACGAGCAGTACTTC
CDR3aa: CASSGGVAGGSYEQYF

j_gene: TRBJ2-1
abundance: NA
d_gene: TRBD2
v_gene: TRBV2
CDR3nt: TGTGCCAGCAGTGAAGGATACGGGGGGGTCTACAATGAGCAGTTCTTC
CDR3aa: CASSEGYGGVYNEQFF

j_gene: TRBJ2-1
abundance: NA
d_gene: NA
v_gene: TRBV28
CDR3nt: TGTGTATCATCAAGCTCCTACAATGAGCAGTTCTTC
CDR3aa: CVSSSSYNEQFF

j_gene: TRBJ2-5
abundance: NA
d_gene: NA
v_gene: TRBV9
CDR3nt: TGTGCCAGCAGGGTTGTCCTGTTCCGAGAGACCCAGTACTTC
CDR3aa: CASRVVLFRETQYF

j_gene: TRBJ1-2
abundance: NA
d_gene: TRBD1
v_gene: TRBV28
CDR3nt: TGTGCCAGCAGTTCGGGTGGGGACAGGGGCTATGGCTACACCTTC
CDR3aa: CASSSGGDRGYGYTF

j_gene: TRBJ2-7
abundance: NA
d_gene: TRBD1
v_gene: TRBV27
CDR3nt: TGTGCCAGCAGTTCGTTACTTGGGACAGGGCCCTACGAGCAGTACTTC
CDR3aa: CASSSLLGTGPYEQYF

j_gene: TRBJ2-1
abundance: NA
d_gene: NA
v_gene: TRBV4-2
CDR3nt: TGTGCCAGCAGCCCCCACCAGGGAAATGAGCAGTTCTTC
CDR3aa: CASSPHQGNEQFF

j_gene: TRBJ2-1
abundance: NA
d_gene: NA
v_gene: TRBV3-1/TRBV3-2
CDR3nt: TGTGCCAGCAGCCAAGTACTCGGGAGCTCCTACAATGAGCAGTTCTTC
CDR3aa: CASSQVLGSSYNEQFF

j_gene: TRBJ2-3
abundance: once
d_gene: TRBD2
v_gene: TRBV4-2
CDR3nt: TGTGCCAGCAGCCCAGAGACTAGCGGGAGCACAGATACGCAGTATTTT
CDR3aa: CASSPETSGSTDTQYF

j_gene: TRBJ2-1
abundance: NA
d_gene: TRBD2
v_gene: TRBV6-5
CDR3nt: TGTGCCAGCAGTTACACACACACTAGCGGGAGTCTGTTCTTC
CDR3aa: CASSYTHTSGSLFF

j_gene: TRBJ1-3
abundance: NA
d_gene: NA
v_gene: TRBV5-4
CDR3nt: TGTGCCAGCAGCTTGAGTTATGGAAACACCATATATTTT
CDR3aa: CASSLSYGNTIYF

j_gene: TRBJ1-2
abundance: NA
d_gene: NA
v_gene: TRBV15
CDR3nt: TGTGCCACCAGCGGAACCACGGCGGTTGGGTTAGCTAACTATGGCTACACCTTC
CDR3aa: CATSGTTAVGLANYGYTF

j_gene: TRBJ2-1
abundance: once
d_gene: TRBD1
v_gene: TRBV5-1
CDR3nt: TGCGCCAGCAGCTTAAATTGGGACAGGGTTAATGAGCAGTTCTTC
CDR3aa: CASSLNWDRVNEQFF

j_gene: TRBJ2-5
abundance: NA
d_gene: TRBD2
v_gene: TRBV28
CDR3nt: TGTGCCAGCTGTCTAGCGGGAGTTGAGGAGACCCAGTACTTC
CDR3aa: CASCLAGVEETQYF

j_gene: TRBJ2-7
abundance: once
d_gene: TRBD1
v_gene: TRBV4-1
CDR3nt: TGCGCCAGCAGCCAAGAAGGGACAGGGGGCTCGGACGAGCAGTACTTC
CDR3aa: CASSQEGTGGSDEQYF

j_gene: TRBJ2-3
abundance: NA
d_gene: NA
v_gene: TRBV7-9
CDR3nt: TGTGCCAGCAGCTTTCTCTTTCATACGCAGTATTTT
CDR3aa: CASSFLFHTQYF

j_gene: TRBJ1-3
abundance: NA
d_gene: NA
v_gene: TRBV25-1
CDR3nt: TGTGCCAGCAGTCCCTCCGGGATCTCTGGAAACACCATATATTTT
CDR3aa: CASSPSGISGNTIYF

j_gene: TRBJ1-1
abundance: NA
d_gene: NA
v_gene: TRBV7-9
CDR3nt: TGTGCCAGCAGCTTGGGCCCCCCGGGACCGAACACTGAAGCTTTCTTT
CDR3aa: CASSLGPPGPNTEAFF

j_gene: TRBJ2-4
abundance: once
d_gene: NA
v_gene: TRBV5-1
CDR3nt: TGCGCCAGCAGCTTGCTTCCGGACTTACCAATAATAGCCAAAAACATTCAGTACTTC
CDR3aa: CASSLLPDLPIIAKNIQYF

j_gene: TRBJ2-7
abundance: NA
d_gene: TRBD2
v_gene: TRBV3-1/TRBV3-2
CDR3nt: TGTGCCAGCAGCCCCGGGGAGGGGTACGAGCAGTACTTC
CDR3aa: CASSPGEGYEQYF

j_gene: TRBJ2-3
abundance: NA
d_gene: NA
v_gene: TRBV19
CDR3nt: TGTGCCAGCGCCCTAACTAGCACAGATACGCAGTATTTT
CDR3aa: CASALTSTDTQYF

j_gene: TRBJ1-2
abundance: NA
d_gene: NA
v_gene: TRBV9
CDR3nt: TGTGCCAGCAGCGTAGGGGGCGGGATCGATGGCTACACCTTC
CDR3aa: CASSVGGGIDGYTF

j_gene: TRBJ1-1
abundance: NA
d_gene: NA
v_gene: TRBV6-1
CDR3nt: TGTGCCAGCAGTGAAGGTGCGTGGGCAGCCACTGAAGCTTTCTTT
CDR3aa: CASSEGAWAATEAFF